The clone carrying this T cell receptor beta chain was seen at least ten times. Its antigen remains unidentified. Every patient was untreated before thyroid surgery. Original handling: For papillary thyroid cancer, a distant-metastasis classifier was constructed from CDR3 differences observed across clinicopathological groups. TCRdb recomputed clones from the PCR reads via MiXCR. The authors' filters were not applied to this entry. Among 20,000 to 25,000 clones, less than 20% were seen once, and the ten largest hold less than 35%. This entry is derived from a study of metastatic and nonmetastatic thyroid tumors. Whole-study context: Across peripheral blood and tumor or nodule tissue samples taken from malignant and benign thyroid patients, the repertoires were compared with one another. Broader study findings: Significantly higher TCR beta diversity was reportedly seen in malignant thyroid tumors than benign nodules, in blood and tumor.

The sequenced sample was blood. The sequence derives from a female donor with papillary thyroid cancer or a benign thyroid nodule (not recorded which). Some clones in this sample may be carry-over from other donors' samples.

The CDR3 sequence is CSAETEETQYF. The CDR3 DNA is TGCAGTGCCGAGACAGAAGAGACCCAGTACTTC. The rearrangement joins TRBV20-1 to TRBJ2-5; D is perhaps TRBD1 (5 bases). Germline CDR1 DFQATT, CDR2 SNEGSKA (reference sequence). Trimming stripped 6 bases from V and 3 bases from J, with 8 bases between. The CDR3 is made up of 11 amino acids.